This TCR beta chain was recorded in a study of T-cell reconstitution after alpha-beta-depleted transplantation in children. Unique molecular identifiers were built into the TCRbeta library. TCRdb re-derived calls from the PCR reads in MiXCR, one entry per CDR3 protein. This sample has some 520,000 distinct CDR3 sequences, with around a third found just once. The V gene end was trimmed by 2 bases and the J gene end by 8 bases; junction bases not matched to a gene: 6. This CDR3 spans 14 amino acids. The sequencing here drew on PBMCs from the stem cell graft donor, taken from the stem cell graft. This clonotype was sampled from a human donor who donated a stem cell graft to a child with aplastic anemia. The V and J genes are TRBV12-3 or TRBV12-4 and TRBJ2-1; 7 positions match TRBD2. CDR3 nucleotides: TGTGCCAGCAGTTTAACGCGGGAGTTCGATGAGCAGTTCTTC. The encoded protein is CASSLTREFDEQFF.